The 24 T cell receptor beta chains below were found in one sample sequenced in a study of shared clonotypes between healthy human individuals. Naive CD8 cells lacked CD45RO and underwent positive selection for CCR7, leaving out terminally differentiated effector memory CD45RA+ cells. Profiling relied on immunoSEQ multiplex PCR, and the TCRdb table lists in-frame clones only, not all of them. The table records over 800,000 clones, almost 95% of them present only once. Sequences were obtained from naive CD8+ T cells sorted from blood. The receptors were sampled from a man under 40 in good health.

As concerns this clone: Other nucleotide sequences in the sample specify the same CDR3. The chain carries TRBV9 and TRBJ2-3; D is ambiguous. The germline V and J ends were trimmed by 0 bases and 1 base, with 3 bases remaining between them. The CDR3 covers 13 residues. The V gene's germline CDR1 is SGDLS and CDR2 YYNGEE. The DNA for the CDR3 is TGTGCCAGCAGCGTAGAGGGCACAGATACGCAGTATTTT. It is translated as CASSVEGTDTQYF.

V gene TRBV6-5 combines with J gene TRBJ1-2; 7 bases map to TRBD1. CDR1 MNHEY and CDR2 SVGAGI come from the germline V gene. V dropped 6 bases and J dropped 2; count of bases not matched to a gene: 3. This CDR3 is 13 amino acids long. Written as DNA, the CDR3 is TGTGCCAGCAGCCAGACAGGGAACTATGGCTACACCTTC. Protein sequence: CASSQTGNYGYTF.

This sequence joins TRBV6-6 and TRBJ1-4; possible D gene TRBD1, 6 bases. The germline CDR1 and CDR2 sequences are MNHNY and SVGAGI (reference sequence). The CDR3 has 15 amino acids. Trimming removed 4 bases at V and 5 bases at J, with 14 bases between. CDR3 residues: CASSFPRGQNEKLFF. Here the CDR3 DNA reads TGTGCCAGCAGTTTCCCCAGGGGCCAGAATGAAAAACTGTTTTTT.

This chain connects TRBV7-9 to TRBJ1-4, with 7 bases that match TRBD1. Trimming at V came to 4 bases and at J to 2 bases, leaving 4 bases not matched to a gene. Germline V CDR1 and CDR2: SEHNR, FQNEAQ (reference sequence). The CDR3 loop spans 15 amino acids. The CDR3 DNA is TGTGCCAGCAGCTCCCCGGACAGGACTAATGAAAAACTGTTTTTT. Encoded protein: CASSSPDRTNEKLFF.

The CDR3 loop reads CASSLEGEETQYF. The DNA of the CDR3 is TGTGCCAGCAGCTTAGAGGGAGAAGAGACCCAGTACTTC. The chain carries TRBV13 and TRBJ2-5; a possible D gene is TRBD2 (5 bases). Germline lookup yields CDR1 PRHDT and CDR2 FYEKMQ (reference sequence). The V gene lost 1 base and the J gene lost 3 bases, with 6 bases spanning the gap. There are 13 residues in the CDR3.

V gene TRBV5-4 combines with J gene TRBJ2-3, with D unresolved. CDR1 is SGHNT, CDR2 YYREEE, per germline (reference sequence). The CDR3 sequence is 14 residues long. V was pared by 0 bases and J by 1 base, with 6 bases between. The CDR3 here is CASSLESGTDTQYF. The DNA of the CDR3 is TGTGCCAGCAGCTTGGAGAGCGGCACAGATACGCAGTATTTT.

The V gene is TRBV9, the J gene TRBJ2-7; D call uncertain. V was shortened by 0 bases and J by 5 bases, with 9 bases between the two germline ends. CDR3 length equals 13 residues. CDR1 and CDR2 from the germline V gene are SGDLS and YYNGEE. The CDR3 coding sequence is TGTGCCAGCAGCGTAGGCGCTTTGGACGAGCAGTACTTC. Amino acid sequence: CASSVGALDEQYF.

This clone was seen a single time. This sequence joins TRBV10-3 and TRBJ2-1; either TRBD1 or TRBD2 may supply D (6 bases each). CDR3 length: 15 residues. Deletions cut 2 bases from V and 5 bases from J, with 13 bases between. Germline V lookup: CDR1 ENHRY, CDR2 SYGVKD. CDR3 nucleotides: TGTGCCATCAGTGAGCCCACGGGGGCCGACAATGAGCAGTTCTTC. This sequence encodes CAISEPTGADNEQFF.

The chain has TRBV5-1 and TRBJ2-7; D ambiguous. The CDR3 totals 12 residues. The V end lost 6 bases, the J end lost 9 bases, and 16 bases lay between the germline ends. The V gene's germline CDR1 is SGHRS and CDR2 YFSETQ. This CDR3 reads CASTHPELWQYF. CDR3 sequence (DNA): TGCGCCAGCACCCATCCCGAACTATGGCAGTACTTC.

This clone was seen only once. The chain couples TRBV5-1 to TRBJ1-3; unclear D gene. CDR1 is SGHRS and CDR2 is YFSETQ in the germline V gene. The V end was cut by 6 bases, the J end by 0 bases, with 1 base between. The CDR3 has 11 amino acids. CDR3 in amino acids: CASTSGNTIYF. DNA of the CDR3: TGCGCCAGCACCTCTGGAAACACCATATATTTT.

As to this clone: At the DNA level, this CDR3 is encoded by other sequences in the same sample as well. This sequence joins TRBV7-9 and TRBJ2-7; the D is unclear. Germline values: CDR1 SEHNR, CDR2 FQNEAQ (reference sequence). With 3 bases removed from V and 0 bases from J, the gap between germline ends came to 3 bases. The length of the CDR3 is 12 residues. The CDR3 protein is CASSFGSYEQYF. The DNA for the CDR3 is TGTGCCAGCAGCTTCGGCTCCTACGAGCAGTACTTC.

The CDR3 here is CASSQSQTDTNYGYTF. The CDR3 DNA is TGTGCCAGCAGCCAATCTCAGACAGATACTAACTATGGCTACACCTTC. The chain couples TRBV16 to TRBJ1-2; possible D gene TRBD1, 5 bases. Trimming pared 0 bases from V and 0 bases from J, leaving 11 bases between. This CDR3 has 16 residues. Germline assignment: CDR1 KGHSY and CDR2 FQNENV.

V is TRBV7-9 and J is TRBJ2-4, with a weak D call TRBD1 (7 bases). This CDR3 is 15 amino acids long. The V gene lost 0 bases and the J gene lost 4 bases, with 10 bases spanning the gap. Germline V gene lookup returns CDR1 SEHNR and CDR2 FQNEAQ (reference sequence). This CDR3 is CASSLAQGGKNIQYF. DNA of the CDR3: TGTGCCAGCAGCTTAGCCCAGGGGGGTAAAAACATTCAGTACTTC.

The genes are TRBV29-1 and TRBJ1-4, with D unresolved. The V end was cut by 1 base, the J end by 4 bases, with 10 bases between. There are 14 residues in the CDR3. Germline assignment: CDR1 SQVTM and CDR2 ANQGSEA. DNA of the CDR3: TGCAGCGTTGAAGCCCCCAGCAGTAATGAAAAACTGTTTTTT. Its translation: CSVEAPSSNEKLFF.

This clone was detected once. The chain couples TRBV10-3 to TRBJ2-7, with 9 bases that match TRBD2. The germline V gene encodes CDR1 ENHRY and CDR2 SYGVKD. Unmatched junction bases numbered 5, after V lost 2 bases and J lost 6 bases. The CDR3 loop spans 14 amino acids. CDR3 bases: TGTGCCATCAGTGAGCCCGGGACTAGCACCGAGCAGTACTTC. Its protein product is CAISEPGTSTEQYF.

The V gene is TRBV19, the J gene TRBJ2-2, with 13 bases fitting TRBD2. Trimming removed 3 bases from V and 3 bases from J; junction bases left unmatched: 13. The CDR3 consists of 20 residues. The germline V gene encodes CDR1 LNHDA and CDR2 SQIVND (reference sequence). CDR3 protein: CASSMVGLAGVVVDTGELFF. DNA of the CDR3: TGTGCCAGTAGTATGGTAGGACTAGCGGGAGTAGTGGTCGACACCGGGGAGCTGTTTTTT. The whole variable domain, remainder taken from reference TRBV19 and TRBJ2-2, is DGGITQSPKYLFRKEGQNVTLSCEQNLNHDAMYWYRQDPGQGLRLIYYSQIVNDFQKGDIAEGYSVSREKKESFPLTVTSAQKNPTAFYLCASSMVGLAGVVVDTGELFFGEGSRLTVL.

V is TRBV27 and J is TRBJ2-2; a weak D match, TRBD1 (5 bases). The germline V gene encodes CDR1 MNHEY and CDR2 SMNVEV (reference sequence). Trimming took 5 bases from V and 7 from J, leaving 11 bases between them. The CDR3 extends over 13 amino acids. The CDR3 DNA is TGTGCCAGCAGTCTCCAGGGCGGCGGGGAGCTGTTTTTT. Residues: CASSLQGGGELFF.

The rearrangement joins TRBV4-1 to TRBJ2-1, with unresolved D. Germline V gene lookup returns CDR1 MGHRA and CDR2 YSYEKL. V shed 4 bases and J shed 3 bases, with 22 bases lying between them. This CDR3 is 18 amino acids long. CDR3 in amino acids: CASSLSGEDSPIYNEQFF. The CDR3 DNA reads TGCGCCAGCAGCCTTAGTGGGGAAGACTCCCCAATCTACAATGAGCAGTTCTTC.

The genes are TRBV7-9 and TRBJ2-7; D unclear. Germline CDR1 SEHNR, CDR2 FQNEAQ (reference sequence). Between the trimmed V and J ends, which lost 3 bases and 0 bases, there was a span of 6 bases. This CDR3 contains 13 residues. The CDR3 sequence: CASSFDPSYEQYF. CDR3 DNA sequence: TGTGCCAGCAGCTTCGACCCCTCCTACGAGCAGTACTTC.

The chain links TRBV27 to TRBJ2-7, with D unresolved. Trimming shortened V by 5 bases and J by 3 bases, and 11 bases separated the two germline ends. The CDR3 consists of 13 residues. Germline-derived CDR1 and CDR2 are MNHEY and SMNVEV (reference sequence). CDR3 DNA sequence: TGTGCCAGCAGTCCGACACCACTCTACGAGCAGTACTTC. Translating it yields CASSPTPLYEQYF.

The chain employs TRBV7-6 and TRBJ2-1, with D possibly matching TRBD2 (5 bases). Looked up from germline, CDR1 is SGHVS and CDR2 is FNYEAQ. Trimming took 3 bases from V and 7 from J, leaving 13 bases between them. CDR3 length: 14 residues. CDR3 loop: CASSLQAEKNEQFF. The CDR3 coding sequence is TGTGCCAGCAGCTTGCAAGCGGAGAAGAATGAGCAGTTCTTC.

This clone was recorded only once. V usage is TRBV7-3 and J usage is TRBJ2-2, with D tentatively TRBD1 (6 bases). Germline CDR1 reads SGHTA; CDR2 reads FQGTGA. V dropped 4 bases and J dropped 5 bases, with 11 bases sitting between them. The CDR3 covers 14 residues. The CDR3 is CASSSGDPTGELFF. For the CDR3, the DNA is TGTGCCAGCAGCTCAGGGGACCCGACCGGGGAGCTGTTTTTT.

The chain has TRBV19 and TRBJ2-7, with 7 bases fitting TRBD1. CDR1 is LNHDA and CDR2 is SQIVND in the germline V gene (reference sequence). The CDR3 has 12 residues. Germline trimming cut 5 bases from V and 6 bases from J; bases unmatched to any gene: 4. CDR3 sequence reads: CASSPAGGEQYF. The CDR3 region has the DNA TGTGCCAGTAGTCCCGCAGGGGGCGAGCAGTACTTC. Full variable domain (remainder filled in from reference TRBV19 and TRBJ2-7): DGGITQSPKYLFRKEGQNVTLSCEQNLNHDAMYWYRQDPGQGLRLIYYSQIVNDFQKGDIAEGYSVSREKKESFPLTVTSAQKNPTAFYLCASSPAGGEQYFGPGTRLTVT.

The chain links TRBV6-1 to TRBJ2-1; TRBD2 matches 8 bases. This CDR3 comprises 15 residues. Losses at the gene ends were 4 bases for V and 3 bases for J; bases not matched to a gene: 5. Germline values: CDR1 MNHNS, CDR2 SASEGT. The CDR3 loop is CASSAGSGDYNEQFF. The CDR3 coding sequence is TGTGCCAGCAGTGCAGGTAGCGGGGACTACAATGAGCAGTTCTTC.